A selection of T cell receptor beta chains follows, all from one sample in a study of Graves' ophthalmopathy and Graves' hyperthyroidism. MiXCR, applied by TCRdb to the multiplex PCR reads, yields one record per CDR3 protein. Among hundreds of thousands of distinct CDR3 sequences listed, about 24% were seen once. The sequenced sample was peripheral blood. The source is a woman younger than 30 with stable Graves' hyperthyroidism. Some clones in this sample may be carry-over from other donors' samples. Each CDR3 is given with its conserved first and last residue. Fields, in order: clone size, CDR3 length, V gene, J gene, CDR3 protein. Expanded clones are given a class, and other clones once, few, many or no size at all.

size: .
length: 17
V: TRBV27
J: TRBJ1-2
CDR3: CASSFGVSGVFYYGYTF

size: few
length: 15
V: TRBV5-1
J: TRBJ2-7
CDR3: CASSERQGPYYEQYF

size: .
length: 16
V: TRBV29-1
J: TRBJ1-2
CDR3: CSAESFRGTLSYGYTF

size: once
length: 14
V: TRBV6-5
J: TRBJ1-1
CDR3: CASSYSQVNTEAFF

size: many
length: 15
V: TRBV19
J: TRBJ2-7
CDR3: CASSPLAGSAYEQYF

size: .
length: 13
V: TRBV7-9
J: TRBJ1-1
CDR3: CASSRQDLRWAFF

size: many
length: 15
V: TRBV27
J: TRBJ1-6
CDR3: CASSLSGRYNSPLHF

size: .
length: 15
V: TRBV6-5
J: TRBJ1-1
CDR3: CASSYSFSVSNEAFF

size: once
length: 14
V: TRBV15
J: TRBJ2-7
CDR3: CATSRKTASYEQYF

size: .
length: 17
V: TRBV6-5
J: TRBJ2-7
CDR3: CASSYTDQRGRVHEQYF

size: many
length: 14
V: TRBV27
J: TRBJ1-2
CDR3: CASSTAGGARGYTF

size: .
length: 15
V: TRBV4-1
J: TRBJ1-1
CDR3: CASSLSGQSNTEAFF

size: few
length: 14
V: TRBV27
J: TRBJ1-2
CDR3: CASSSAGTGFWYTF

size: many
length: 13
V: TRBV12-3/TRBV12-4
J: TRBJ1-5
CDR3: CASSATGEQPQHF

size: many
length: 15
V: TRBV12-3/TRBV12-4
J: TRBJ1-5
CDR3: CASSLGDRGGLSQHF

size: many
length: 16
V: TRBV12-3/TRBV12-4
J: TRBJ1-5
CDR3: CAGSPGQQGGSQPQHF

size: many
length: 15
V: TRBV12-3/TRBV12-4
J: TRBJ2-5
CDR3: CASSPYRGGQETQYF

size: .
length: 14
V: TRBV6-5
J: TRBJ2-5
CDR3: CASSTSGSQETQYF

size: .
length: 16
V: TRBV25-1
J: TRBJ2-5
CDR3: CASSEGRMGTRETQYF

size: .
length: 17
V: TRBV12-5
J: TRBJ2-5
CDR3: CASGLGRLLGTRETQYF

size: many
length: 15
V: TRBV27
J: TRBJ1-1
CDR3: CASSPQDRVVTEAFF

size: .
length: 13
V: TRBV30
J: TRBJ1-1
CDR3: CAWRVTTNTEAFF

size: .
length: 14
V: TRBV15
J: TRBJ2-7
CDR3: CATSRDRGRYEQYF

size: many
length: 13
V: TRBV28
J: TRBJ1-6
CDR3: CASSLPPTGALHF

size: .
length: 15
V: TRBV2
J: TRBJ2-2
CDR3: CASRRRRDITGELFF

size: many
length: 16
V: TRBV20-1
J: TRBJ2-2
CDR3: CSARTSGGPVTGELFF

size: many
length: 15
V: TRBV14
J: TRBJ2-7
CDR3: CASSQDTGARYEQYF

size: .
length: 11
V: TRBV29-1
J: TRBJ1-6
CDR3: CSVGEGSPLHF